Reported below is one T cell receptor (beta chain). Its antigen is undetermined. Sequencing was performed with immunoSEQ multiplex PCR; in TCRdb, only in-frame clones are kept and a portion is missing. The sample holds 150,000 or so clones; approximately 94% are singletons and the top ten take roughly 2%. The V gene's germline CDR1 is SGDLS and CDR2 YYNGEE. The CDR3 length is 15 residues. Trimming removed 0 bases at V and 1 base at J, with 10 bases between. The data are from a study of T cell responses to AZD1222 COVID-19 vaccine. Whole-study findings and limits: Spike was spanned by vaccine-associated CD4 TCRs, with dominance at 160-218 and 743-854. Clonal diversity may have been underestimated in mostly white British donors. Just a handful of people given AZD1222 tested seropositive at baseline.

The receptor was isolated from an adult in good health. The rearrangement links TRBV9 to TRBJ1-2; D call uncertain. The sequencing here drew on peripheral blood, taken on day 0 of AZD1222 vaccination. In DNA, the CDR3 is TGTGCCAGCAGCGTAGCTGGTGTTCTTAACTATGGCTACACCTTC. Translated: CASSVAGVLNYGYTF.